Each of the 21 T cell receptor beta chains below was sequenced from the same sample in a study of breast tumors, draining lymph nodes, adjacent tissues. Samples came from axillary lymph nodes draining the breast cancer. TCRdb re-called the multiplex PCR reads through MiXCR, storing one row per CDR3 protein. The sample has around 170,000 distinct CDR3 sequences, roughly 30% seen once. Specimen: axillary lymph node tissue. The receptors were gathered from a female donor with breast cancer. Some clones in this sample may be carry-over from other donors' samples.

This clonotype was observed at least ten times. The chain employs TRBV7-3 and TRBJ2-7; D ambiguous. With 2 bases removed from V and 2 bases from J, the gap between germline ends came to 13 bases. In germline, CDR1 is SGHTA, CDR2 FQGTGA. The length of the CDR3 is 15 residues. The CDR3: CASSLGRGPPYEQYF. CDR3 coding DNA: TGTGCCAGCAGCTTAGGTCGTGGTCCCCCCTACGAGCAGTACTTC.

This clonotype has a handful of counts. The rearrangement joins TRBV7-8 to TRBJ2-6; no definite D call. CDR1 and CDR2 from the germline V gene are SGHVS and FQNEAQ. V was trimmed by 1 base and J by 0 bases, leaving 16 bases between them. This CDR3 comprises 19 residues. This chain's CDR3 is CASSLGVPGLCSGANVLTF. DNA of the CDR3: TGTGCCAGCAGCTTAGGAGTCCCCGGGCTGTGCTCTGGGGCCAACGTCCTGACTTTC.

Worth noting for this clonotype: As the CDR3 is not closed by the conserved phenylalanine or tryptophan, this likely results from a read error. No DNA is shown, since the ends of the CDR3 on it are uncertain; the CDR3 is the one TCRdb lists. The V call is TRBV20-1, the J call TRBJ1-4; TRBD1, the table's D call, lacks a check against the DNA. The CDR3 has 8 amino acids, counting both end residues. Germline loops: CDR1 DFQATT, CDR2 SNEGSKA (reference sequence). CDR3 in amino acids: CSAAKTGE.

This clonotype was observed a handful of times. The chain carries TRBV27 and TRBJ1-5, with D unresolved. The V gene's germline CDR1 is MNHEY and CDR2 SMNVEV (reference sequence). The CDR3 is 14 residues long. The germline V and J ends were trimmed by 3 bases and 0 bases, with 6 bases remaining between them. CDR3 amino acids: CASSFGYSNQPQHF. In nucleotides, the CDR3 is TGTGCCAGCAGTTTCGGGTATAGCAATCAGCCCCAGCATTTT.

Remarks on this clonotype: A read error is possible here, since a much larger clone lies one base away. The chain uses TRBV6-1 and TRBJ2-7; D call uncertain. In germline, CDR1 is MNHNS, CDR2 SASEGT. The CDR3 consists of 11 residues. Trimming removed 5 bases from V and 5 bases from J, with 7 bases in between. CDR3 amino acids: CASSNGDEQYF. CDR3 nucleotide sequence: TGTGCCAGCAGTAATGGGGACGAGCAGTACTTC.

This clonotype was detected many times. The chain is built from TRBV7-2 and TRBJ2-3; 7 bases fit TRBD1. Per germline, CDR1 SGHTA and CDR2 FQGNSA. V lost 5 bases to trimming and J lost 2 bases; unmatched junction nucleotides: 10. The CDR3 runs to 16 residues. The chain's CDR3 is CASSLTKGQITDTQYF. The CDR3, as DNA: TGTGCCAGCAGCCTCACAAAGGGACAGATCACAGATACGCAGTATTTT.

This clonotype was counted many times. The V call is TRBV24-1, the J call TRBJ2-1; TRBD2 matches 10 bases. Germline trimming cut 4 bases from V and 6 bases from J; bases unmatched to any gene: 8. Germline CDR1 reads KGHDR; CDR2 reads SFDVKD. This CDR3 has 16 amino acids. For the CDR3, the DNA is TGTGCCACCAGTGACCACGGACTAGCGGAGCCCAATGAGCAGTTCTTC. Its translation is CATSDHGLAEPNEQFF.

This chain connects TRBV20-1 to TRBJ2-5, with TRBD2 matching over 10 bases. Trimming at V came to 5 bases and at J to 4 bases, leaving 7 bases not matched to a gene. There are 14 residues in the CDR3. The germline V gene encodes CDR1 DFQATT and CDR2 SNEGSKA (reference sequence). CDR3 protein: CSAPSSSGGETQYF. Written as DNA, the CDR3 is TGCAGTGCTCCCTCATCTAGCGGGGGAGAGACCCAGTACTTC.

This clonotype was found many times. The V call is TRBV7-3, the J call TRBJ2-2; D is unclear. The CDR3 totals 15 residues. Trimming left V 5 bases short and J 0 bases short, with 10 bases between. Germline CDR1 and CDR2: SGHTA and FQGTGA. In DNA form, the CDR3 reads TGTGCCAGCAGCCAACAGTTCGCGAACACCGGGGAGCTGTTTTTT. Protein product: CASSQQFANTGELFF.

This clonotype has a count of ten or more. The chain carries TRBV6-2 or TRBV6-3 and TRBJ2-7; 8 bases are shared with TRBD2. Germline CDR1 MNHEY, CDR2 SVGEGT. Trimming at V came to 7 bases and at J to 3 bases, leaving 5 bases not matched to a gene. The CDR3 spans 13 residues. CDR3: CASKGGRLYEQYF. The CDR3 DNA reads as TGTGCCAGCAAGGGCGGGAGGCTCTACGAGCAGTACTTC.

In its sample, this clonotype was seen many times. The chain has TRBV13 and TRBJ1-3; no definite D call. Germline V gives CDR1 PRHDT, CDR2 FYEKMQ (reference sequence). The CDR3 consists of 14 residues. The V and J ends lost 0 bases and 4 bases respectively, with 7 bases between them. CDR3 DNA: TGTGCCAGCAGCTTAGGGTCCCTCGGAAACACCATATATTTT. It codes for CASSLGSLGNTIYF.

The V call is TRBV6-2 or TRBV6-3, the J call TRBJ2-7, with 9 positions matching TRBD1. Germline V gene sequence: CDR1 MNHEY, CDR2 SVGEGT. The CDR3 contains 15 residues. With 6 bases clipped from V and 1 base from J, the junction kept 7 bases outside the gene matches. DNA for the CDR3: TGTGCCAGCAGCCACCGGACAGGGGAGTCCTACGAGCAGTACTTC. Protein: CASSHRTGESYEQYF.

Notes on this clonotype: One end of the junction fails to match germline, which may point to a read error. The chain links TRBV5-1 to TRBJ2-7; unclear D gene. The length of the CDR3 is 15 residues. Looked up from germline, CDR1 is SGHRS and CDR2 is YFSETQ. The CDR3 DNA is TGCGCCGGCAGCTTGGGTGGTACCCCTCTGAGGGAGCAGTACTTC. Translating gives CAGSLGGTPLREQYF.

In this sample, this clonotype turned up many times. The chain links TRBV2 to TRBJ1-5; 7 bases agree with TRBD1. The germline V gene has CDR1 SNHLY and CDR2 FYNNEI. There are 15 residues in the CDR3. The junction had 7 bases not matched to a gene; V was cut back by 6 bases and J by 2 bases. CDR3 residues: CASSQQGRRNQPQHF. The CDR3 coding sequence is TGTGCCAGCAGCCAACAGGGGAGGCGCAATCAGCCCCAGCATTTT.

As for this clonotype: A read error is possible here, since a much larger clone lies one base away. The chain employs TRBV6-5 and TRBJ2-7; TRBD2 matches 7 bases. The germline V gene has CDR1 MNHEY and CDR2 SVGAGI. This CDR3 contains 13 residues. J was trimmed by 0 bases and V by 7 bases; bases with no gene match: 3. CDR3 coding DNA: TGTGCCAGCACGCCTAGCGGCTCCTACGAGCAGTACTTC. It is translated as CASTPSGSYEQYF.

This chain links TRBV5-4 with TRBJ1-4, with 9 bases matching TRBD1. The trim removed 4 bases at V and 5 bases at J, leaving 6 bases unmatched. CDR3 length: 15 amino acids. Looked up from germline, CDR1 is SGHNT and CDR2 is YYREEE (reference sequence). The CDR3 nucleotides are TGTGCCAGCAGCGAGAACAGGGGGCTGAATGAAAAACTGTTTTTT. Residues: CASSENRGLNEKLFF.

This sequence joins TRBV29-1 and TRBJ2-7, with 9 bases matching TRBD2. V lost 7 bases and J lost 6; bases outside the gene matches: 13. From germline, CDR1 is SQVTM and CDR2 ANQGSEA. The CDR3 loop spans 14 amino acids. CDR3 residues: CSAGGASGIGEQYF. In nucleotides, the CDR3 is TGCAGCGCCGGGGGGGCTAGCGGGATTGGCGAGCAGTACTTC.

The gene calls are TRBV7-2 and TRBJ1-1, with D possibly TRBD1 on 5 matching bases. This CDR3 spans 14 amino acids. The V gene lost 0 bases and the J gene lost 6 bases, with 11 bases spanning the gap. The germline V gene encodes CDR1 SGHTA and CDR2 FQGNSA. The CDR3 DNA reads TGTGCCAGCAGCTTAGCAGGGGTCGTCGCTGAAGCTTTCTTT. It is translated as CASSLAGVVAEAFF.

The genes are TRBV28 and TRBJ1-2; 7 positions match TRBD1. The CDR3 sequence is 13 residues long. CDR1 is MDHEN and CDR2 is SYDVKM in the germline V gene. V gave up 6 bases and J gave up 9 bases; unmatched junction bases: 10. The CDR3 loop reads CASRAGTAHSYTF. The CDR3 DNA follows: TGTGCCAGCAGAGCCGGGACAGCCCATAGCTACACCTTC.

As for this clonotype: A much larger clone sits a single nucleotide away, making a read error possible. The chain carries TRBV11-1 and TRBJ2-1, with D tentatively TRBD1 (6 bases). V was trimmed by 5 bases and J by 6 bases, leaving 14 bases between them. CDR1 SGHAT and CDR2 FQDESV come from the germline V gene (reference sequence). The length of the CDR3 is 14 residues. CDR3 sequence (DNA): TGTGCCAGCAGCCCACTGGGGGCCTCCAATGAGCAGTTCTTC. This encodes CASSPLGASNEQFF.

V and J are TRBV25-1 and TRBJ1-2, with D unclear. The CDR3 length is 11 residues. V gave up 9 bases and J gave up 4 bases, with 9 bases separating them. Per germline, CDR1 MGHDK and CDR2 SYGVNS. The chain's CDR3 is CASPRVYGYTF. The CDR3 bases are TGTGCCAGTCCTCGGGTCTATGGCTACACCTTC.